These 25 T cell receptor beta chains originate from one sample sequenced in a study of cytomegalovirus exposure and HLA in healthy donors. This PCR relied on a set of 60 Vbeta primers and 13 Jbeta primers. The assay was immunoSEQ multiplex PCR, and TCRdb's table has in-frame clones only and misses some. The profile shows 150,000 or so clones, around 67% of them singletons. The specimen was PBMCs. The receptors here all came from a woman younger than 30 in good health and CMV-seronegative.

V usage is TRBV7-9 and J usage is TRBJ2-5, with 12 bases identical to TRBD2. The CDR3 runs 14 residues. V was clipped by 5 bases and J by 2 bases; unmatched bases: 0. Germline CDR1 is SEHNR and CDR2 is FQNEAQ (reference sequence). CDR3 bases: TGTGCCAGCAGCACTAGCGGGAGGCAAGAGACCCAGTACTTC. Protein: CASSTSGRQETQYF.

V and J are TRBV5-1 and TRBJ2-1; 8 bases line up with TRBD2. V lost 0 bases to trimming and J lost 10 bases; unmatched junction nucleotides: 9. The CDR3 spans 15 residues. The germline CDR1 and CDR2 sequences are SGHRS and YFSETQ. CDR3 bases: TGCGCCAGCAGCTTGGGACTAGCGTCCCTCCAAGAGCAGTTCTTC. Its protein product is CASSLGLASLQEQFF.

This clone was seen a single time. The gene calls are TRBV7-3 and TRBJ2-3; tentative D call: TRBD2 (5 bases). Deletions cut 5 bases from V and 3 bases from J, with 12 bases between. In germline, CDR1 is SGHTA, CDR2 FQGTGA. The CDR3 consists of 14 residues. The CDR3: CASSLSGETDTQYF. The CDR3 coding sequence is TGTGCCAGCAGCCTCTCTGGGGAGACAGATACGCAGTATTTT.

The rearrangement uses TRBV5-1 and TRBJ1-5; tentative D call: TRBD1 (6 bases). The CDR3 totals 15 residues. Looked up from germline, CDR1 is SGHRS and CDR2 is YFSETQ. The V end lost 0 bases, the J end lost 6 bases, and 13 bases lay between the germline ends. The CDR3 reads CASSLAGGASQPQHF. CDR3 coding DNA: TGCGCCAGCAGCTTGGCCGGGGGGGCCAGTCAGCCCCAGCATTTT.

The chain combines TRBV27 with TRBJ1-5, with D perhaps TRBD1 (6 bases). The V gene's germline CDR1 is MNHEY and CDR2 SMNVEV (reference sequence). Trimming cost V 6 bases and J 3 bases, with 12 bases left between them. This CDR3 comprises 14 residues. The CDR3 nucleotides read TGTGCCAGCAGGGGGGGGCAGTACAATCAGCCCCAGCATTTT. Translated, it gives CASRGGQYNQPQHF.

The rearrangement links TRBV11-2 to TRBJ1-3; D not certain. CDR3 length: 13 residues. CDR1 and CDR2 (germline): SGHAT, FQNNGV. The V end lost 9 bases, the J end lost 4 bases, and 13 bases lay between the germline ends. This CDR3 is CASRPAGGNTIYF. For the CDR3, the DNA is TGTGCCAGTCGACCGGCGGGCGGAAACACCATATATTTT.

The chain recombines TRBV7-9 with TRBJ1-5; 7 bases are shared with TRBD1. The CDR3 sequence is 16 residues long. Germline V lookup: CDR1 SEHNR, CDR2 FQNEAQ (reference sequence). The trim removed 4 bases at V and 1 base at J, leaving 7 bases unmatched. The CDR3 region has the DNA TGTGCCAGCAGCTCGACCGGGACAGTCAGCAATCAGCCCCAGCATTTT. It specifies CASSSTGTVSNQPQHF.

J is TRBJ1-2 and V is TRBV6-5; D might be TRBD1 (5 bases). This CDR3 has 14 amino acids. V lost 4 bases and J lost 2, with 11 bases in between. Germline CDR1 and CDR2: MNHEY and SVGAGI. The DNA of the CDR3 is TGTGCCAGCAGTTCCCGACAGATAAACTATGGCTACACCTTC. Translation: CASSSRQINYGYTF.

The chain combines TRBV6-4 with TRBJ1-1; D is unresolved. V was pared by 4 bases and J by 1 base, with 7 bases between. Germline-derived CDR1 and CDR2 are MRHNA and SNTAGT. The CDR3 has 13 amino acids. The DNA for the CDR3 is TGTGCCAGCAGTGCGAGTGGGAACACTGAAGCTTTCTTT. Amino acid sequence: CASSASGNTEAFF.

The genes are TRBV6-5 and TRBJ1-1; the match to TRBD1 covers 10 bases. The CDR3 has 16 residues. Germline CDR1 MNHEY, CDR2 SVGAGI. V shed 0 bases and J 0 bases; nucleotides not matched to a gene: 1. CDR3 amino acids: CASSYSGTGVNTEAFF. For the CDR3, the DNA is TGTGCCAGCAGTTACTCGGGGACAGGGGTGAACACTGAAGCTTTCTTT.

With respect to this clone: One end of the junction varies from germline; a read error may be responsible. The chain is built from TRBV5-6 and TRBJ2-1, with 8 bases fitting TRBD2. Germline lookup yields CDR1 SGHDT and CDR2 YYEEEE. The CDR3 extends over 14 amino acids. The CDR3 sequence is CASSSLTSDDERFF. In DNA, the CDR3 is TGTGCCAGCAGCTCTTTGACTAGCGACGATGAGCGGTTCTTC.

This chain joins TRBV28 and TRBJ1-1, with a possible D match to TRBD1 (6 bases). V dropped 6 bases and J dropped 2 bases, with 16 bases sitting between them. The CDR3 spans 15 residues. Per the germline V gene, CDR1 is MDHEN and CDR2 is SYDVKM. CDR3 nucleotide sequence: TGTGCCAGCAGGATATTGGGACACTCCAACACTGAAGCTTTCTTT. This gives the protein CASRILGHSNTEAFF.

The DNA for the CDR3 is TGTGCCAGCAGCTTCTTAGGGGGCAAGACAGATACGCAGTATTTT. This gives the protein CASSFLGGKTDTQYF. The chain combines TRBV11-2 with TRBJ2-3, with 7 positions matching TRBD1. V gave up 3 bases and J gave up 3 bases; unmatched junction bases: 6. The germline V gene encodes CDR1 SGHAT and CDR2 FQNNGV. The CDR3 has 15 residues.

V usage is TRBV18 and J usage is TRBJ1-5, with TRBD1 as a possible D gene (6 bases). Trimming left V 3 bases short and J 0 bases short, with 9 bases between. Per germline, CDR1 KGHSH and CDR2 LQKENI. The CDR3 length is 15 residues. The CDR3 sequence is CASSPRGDSNQPQHF. The CDR3 region has the DNA TGTGCCAGCTCACCCAGGGGAGATAGCAATCAGCCCCAGCATTTT.

The chain couples TRBV19 to TRBJ1-2; D is possibly TRBD1 (5 bases). The CDR3 sequence is 14 residues long. Trimming left V 6 bases short and J 2 bases short, with 13 bases between. In germline, CDR1 is LNHDA, CDR2 SQIVND (reference sequence). CDR3 bases: TGTGCCAGTAGGCGACAGTCTTCGAACTATGGCTACACCTTC. It specifies CASRRQSSNYGYTF.

V usage is TRBV7-9 and J usage is TRBJ1-2, with D unclear. From germline, CDR1 is SEHNR and CDR2 FQNEAQ (reference sequence). The CDR3 spans 14 residues. V shed 3 bases and J shed 5 bases, with 13 bases lying between them. Here the CDR3 reads CASSLMESEYGYTF. The CDR3 nucleotides read TGTGCCAGCAGCTTGATGGAGTCTGAATATGGCTACACCTTC.

This chain links TRBV10-3 with TRBJ2-7; TRBD1 matches 7 bases. V shed 5 bases, J shed 3 bases, and the junction held 7 bases outside the gene matches. This CDR3 region has 14 residues. Germline CDR1 ENHRY, CDR2 SYGVKD. The CDR3 nucleotides read TGTGCCATCAGTTCCGGGACAGCGAACTACGAGCAGTACTTC. Translated, it gives CAISSGTANYEQYF.

This clone came up a few times. The rearrangement links TRBV4-2 to TRBJ2-1, with TRBD1 matching over 7 bases. This CDR3 has 16 amino acids. The V and J ends lost 3 bases and 5 bases, in that order; junction bases with no gene match: 10. Germline lookup yields CDR1 LGHNA and CDR2 YNFKEQ. DNA for the CDR3: TGTGCCAGCAGCCAGGAAGGGACAGCCCTCGACAATGAGCAGTTCTTC. Amino acid sequence: CASSQEGTALDNEQFF.

V is TRBV7-9 and J is TRBJ1-1, with unresolved D. The CDR3 consists of 12 residues. Germline CDR1 reads SEHNR; CDR2 reads FQNEAQ (reference sequence). The V end lost 0 bases, the J end lost 5 bases, and 4 bases lay between the germline ends. This chain's CDR3 is CASSLAGTEAFF. CDR3 sequence (DNA): TGTGCCAGCAGCTTAGCCGGGACTGAAGCTTTCTTT.

This chain links TRBV18 with TRBJ2-7; perhaps TRBD1 as D (7 bases). V was shortened by 3 bases and J by 3 bases, with 9 bases between the two germline ends. Germline V gene data show CDR1 as KGHSH and CDR2 as LQKENI. This CDR3 contains 13 residues. The CDR3 spells CASSPRDSYEQYF. In DNA, the CDR3 is TGTGCCAGCTCACCGCGGGACAGCTACGAGCAGTACTTC.

Only a few counts were recorded for this clone. The chain links TRBV5-1 to TRBJ2-2; 8 bases are a match to TRBD1. This CDR3 spans 15 amino acids. The V gene's germline CDR1 is SGHRS and CDR2 YFSETQ. V lost 5 bases, J lost 3 bases, and 6 bases stayed unmatched. CDR3 in DNA: TGCGCCAGCAGGGGTTTACAGGGGGACACCGGGGAGCTGTTTTTT. It is translated as CASRGLQGDTGELFF.

This clone was recorded only once. The chain uses TRBV29-1 and TRBJ2-2; the match to TRBD2 covers 9 bases. Trimming removed 5 bases from V and 2 bases from J; junction bases left unmatched: 3. CDR3 length: 14 residues. The germline V gene encodes CDR1 SQVTM and CDR2 ANQGSEA. The chain's CDR3 is CSVMRGGNTGELFF. In nucleotides, the CDR3 is TGCAGCGTTATGCGGGGGGGAAACACCGGGGAGCTGTTTTTT.

This clone was recorded once. V and J are TRBV21-1 and TRBJ1-2. TRBV21-1 is deemed a pseudogene. The CDR3 extends over 17 amino acids. This CDR3 is CASSFQGGDPAGYGYTF. The CDR3 coding sequence is TGTGCCAGCAGCTTCCAAGGGGGGGACCCTGCGGGCTATGGCTACACCTTC.

The chain combines TRBV27 with TRBJ1-5, with D possibly TRBD1 on 5 matching bases. V was trimmed by 5 bases and J by 3 bases, leaving 14 bases between them. CDR3 length: 15 residues. Germline V gene lookup returns CDR1 MNHEY and CDR2 SMNVEV (reference sequence). The CDR3 is CASSPREDNNQPQHF. The CDR3 nucleotides read TGTGCCAGCAGTCCCCGAGAGGACAACAATCAGCCCCAGCATTTT.

This rearrangement joins TRBV6-6 to TRBJ1-1, with 9 bases aligning to TRBD1. Trimming took 2 bases from V and 2 from J; bases not matched to a gene: 6. The CDR3 loop spans 16 amino acids. CDR1 is MNHNY and CDR2 is SVGAGI in the germline V gene (reference sequence). The CDR3 coding sequence is TGTGCCAGCAGTTACAGACAGGGGGGCTACAACACTGAAGCTTTCTTT. It is translated as CASSYRQGGYNTEAFF.